This is a list of T cell receptor beta chains from one sample in a study of identical twins. MiXCR, run by TCRdb on the 5' RACE reads, gives a single entry per CDR3 protein. The sample lists about 720,000 distinct CDR3 sequences; over 15% were seen once. This sample also belongs to another study, concerning T cells expressing NK-cell markers.

Sequencing was carried out using PBMCs. These receptor sequences come from a woman aged 18-29 years in good health. The CDR3 runs from the conserved cysteine through the conserved F or W. The order of the fields is clone size, CDR3 length, J gene, V gene, D gene, CDR3 protein, CDR3 DNA. A D gene is named only where the DNA matches it firmly. Part of the rows lack a size; the others show once, few, many or a class for expanded clones.

clone_size: -; cdr3_length: 15; j_call: TRBJ1-2; v_call: TRBV5-1; d_call: -; cdr3_aa: CASSLGSILNYGYTF; cdr3_nt: TGCGCCAGCAGCCTCGGGTCTATTCTTAACTATGGCTACACCTTC
clone_size: -; cdr3_length: 16; j_call: TRBJ2-6; v_call: TRBV12-3/TRBV12-4; d_call: -; cdr3_aa: CASSGRDPSGANVLTF; cdr3_nt: TGTGCCAGCAGTGGACGGGACCCCTCTGGGGCCAACGTCCTGACTTTC
clone_size: -; cdr3_length: 15; j_call: TRBJ2-6; v_call: TRBV5-1; d_call: -; cdr3_aa: CASSLQGRGANVLTF; cdr3_nt: TGCGCCAGCAGCCTACAGGGTCGTGGGGCCAACGTCCTGACTTTC
clone_size: -; cdr3_length: 15; j_call: TRBJ2-1; v_call: TRBV9; d_call: -; cdr3_aa: CASSVEGLRGDEQFF; cdr3_nt: TGTGCCAGCAGCGTAGAGGGCTTACGAGGGGATGAGCAGTTCTTC
clone_size: -; cdr3_length: 19; j_call: TRBJ2-6; v_call: TRBV18; d_call: TRBD2; cdr3_aa: CASSPRSSGSVTGANVLTF; cdr3_nt: TGTGCCAGCTCACCGAGGAGTAGCGGGAGCGTAACTGGGGCCAACGTCCTGACTTTC
clone_size: -; cdr3_length: 18; j_call: TRBJ2-3; v_call: TRBV24-1; d_call: -; cdr3_aa: CATSRRGGHYGGPDTQYF; cdr3_nt: TGTGCCACCAGTCGTAGGGGCGGGCACTACGGGGGCCCAGATACGCAGTATTTT
clone_size: few; cdr3_length: 14; j_call: TRBJ2-1; v_call: TRBV5-1; d_call: -; cdr3_aa: CASNVKAPANEQFF; cdr3_nt: TGCGCCAGCAACGTGAAAGCGCCGGCAAATGAGCAGTTCTTC
clone_size: few; cdr3_length: 14; j_call: TRBJ2-7; v_call: TRBV20-1; d_call: -; cdr3_aa: CSASDFPGIYEQYF; cdr3_nt: TGCAGTGCTAGCGACTTCCCCGGAATCTACGAGCAGTACTTC
clone_size: few; cdr3_length: 14; j_call: TRBJ1-6; v_call: TRBV5-1; d_call: -; cdr3_aa: CASSLDRPNSPLHF; cdr3_nt: TGCGCCAGCAGCTTGGACAGGCCGAATTCACCCCTCCACTTT
clone_size: -; cdr3_length: 13; j_call: TRBJ1-2; v_call: TRBV7-3; d_call: -; cdr3_aa: CASSLNPGAGYTF; cdr3_nt: TGTGCCAGCAGCTTAAATCCGGGAGCAGGCTACACCTTC
clone_size: -; cdr3_length: 16; j_call: TRBJ2-3; v_call: TRBV7-3; d_call: TRBD2; cdr3_aa: CASSFQGLAGGDTQYF; cdr3_nt: TGTGCCAGCAGCTTTCAAGGACTAGCGGGGGGGGATACGCAGTATTTT
clone_size: -; cdr3_length: 15; j_call: TRBJ2-7; v_call: TRBV3-1; d_call: TRBD2; cdr3_aa: CASRPSGRDYGEQYF; cdr3_nt: TGTGCCAGCAGGCCTAGCGGGAGGGACTACGGCGAGCAGTACTTC
clone_size: many; cdr3_length: 13; j_call: TRBJ1-2; v_call: TRBV12-3/TRBV12-4; d_call: -; cdr3_aa: CASRNLRGRGYTF; cdr3_nt: TGTGCCAGCAGGAACCTGAGGGGGAGGGGCTACACCTTC
clone_size: few; cdr3_length: 17; j_call: TRBJ2-7; v_call: TRBV15; d_call: -; cdr3_aa: CATSREPGSSAPYEQYF; cdr3_nt: TGTGCCACCAGCAGAGAACCGGGCTCTAGCGCACCCTACGAGCAGTACTTC
clone_size: few; cdr3_length: 14; j_call: TRBJ2-7; v_call: TRBV9; d_call: -; cdr3_aa: CASSVGHVDYEQYF; cdr3_nt: TGTGCCAGCAGCGTAGGGCACGTAGACTACGAGCAGTACTTC
clone_size: -; cdr3_length: 13; j_call: TRBJ2-7; v_call: TRBV6-5; d_call: -; cdr3_aa: CASSSSTSYEQYF; cdr3_nt: TGTGCCAGCAGTTCCTCCACGTCGTACGAGCAGTACTTC
clone_size: -; cdr3_length: 16; j_call: TRBJ2-3; v_call: TRBV6-1; d_call: -; cdr3_aa: CASSQSGWGGTDTQYF; cdr3_nt: TGTGCCAGCAGTCAGAGTGGTTGGGGAGGTACAGATACGCAGTATTTT
clone_size: many; cdr3_length: 14; j_call: TRBJ2-5; v_call: TRBV6-5; d_call: -; cdr3_aa: CASSYGSVQETQYF; cdr3_nt: TGTGCCAGCAGTTACGGTTCCGTGCAGGAGACCCAGTACTTC
clone_size: few; cdr3_length: 13; j_call: TRBJ2-7; v_call: TRBV5-5; d_call: -; cdr3_aa: CASSLFYRGEQYF; cdr3_nt: TGTGCCAGCAGCTTGTTTTATCGCGGCGAGCAGTACTTC
clone_size: -; cdr3_length: 12; j_call: TRBJ2-5; v_call: TRBV29-1; d_call: -; cdr3_aa: CSVGEGSETQYF; cdr3_nt: TGCAGCGTTGGTGAGGGCTCAGAGACCCAGTACTTC
clone_size: few; cdr3_length: 15; j_call: TRBJ2-3; v_call: TRBV5-1; d_call: -; cdr3_aa: CASRDSPPGRDTQYF; cdr3_nt: TGCGCCAGCCGGGATAGTCCACCGGGTCGAGATACGCAGTATTTT
clone_size: -; cdr3_length: 15; j_call: TRBJ2-7; v_call: TRBV5-6; d_call: TRBD2; cdr3_aa: CASSQERGGLPEQYF; cdr3_nt: TGTGCCAGCAGCCAAGAGCGGGGGGGCCTCCCCGAGCAGTACTTC
clone_size: -; cdr3_length: 18; j_call: TRBJ2-5; v_call: TRBV5-5; d_call: TRBD2; cdr3_aa: CASSSLGLAGGQRKTQYF; cdr3_nt: TGTGCCAGCAGCTCCCTGGGACTAGCGGGAGGGCAACGAAAGACCCAGTACTTC
clone_size: -; cdr3_length: 14; j_call: TRBJ2-7; v_call: TRBV6-1; d_call: -; cdr3_aa: CARKGRYCSYEQYF; cdr3_nt: TGTGCCAGGAAGGGTAGGTACTGCTCCTACGAGCAGTACTTC
clone_size: -; cdr3_length: 16; j_call: TRBJ2-3; v_call: TRBV7-6; d_call: -; cdr3_aa: CASSLVGSGQADTQYF; cdr3_nt: TGTGCCAGCAGCTTAGTCGGATCGGGTCAAGCAGATACGCAGTATTTT
clone_size: few; cdr3_length: 14; j_call: TRBJ2-3; v_call: TRBV12-3/TRBV12-4; d_call: -; cdr3_aa: CASSFSTRPDTQYF; cdr3_nt: TGTGCCAGCAGTTTCTCCACAAGACCAGATACGCAGTATTTT
clone_size: many; cdr3_length: 13; j_call: TRBJ2-2; v_call: TRBV29-1; d_call: TRBD1; cdr3_aa: CSVERTGAGELFF; cdr3_nt: TGCAGCGTTGAACGGACAGGGGCCGGGGAGCTGTTTTTT
clone_size: -; cdr3_length: 15; j_call: TRBJ2-7; v_call: TRBV12-3/TRBV12-4; d_call: -; cdr3_aa: CASSLLVDKSYEQYF; cdr3_nt: TGTGCCAGCAGTTTATTAGTCGACAAATCCTACGAGCAGTACTTC
clone_size: few; cdr3_length: 16; j_call: TRBJ2-1; v_call: TRBV6-5; d_call: TRBD2; cdr3_aa: CASSFRTSGVHNEQFF; cdr3_nt: TGTGCCAGCAGTTTCCGGACTAGCGGAGTACACAATGAGCAGTTCTTC
clone_size: few; cdr3_length: 14; j_call: TRBJ2-5; v_call: TRBV7-9; d_call: -; cdr3_aa: CASRYRDLQETQYF; cdr3_nt: TGTGCCAGCAGGTACCGGGACCTCCAAGAGACCCAGTACTTC
clone_size: -; cdr3_length: 13; j_call: TRBJ1-1; v_call: TRBV29-1; d_call: -; cdr3_aa: CSVDLGQNTEAFF; cdr3_nt: TGCAGCGTTGATCTAGGACAGAACACTGAAGCTTTCTTT
clone_size: many; cdr3_length: 13; j_call: TRBJ1-4; v_call: TRBV20-1; d_call: -; cdr3_aa: CSASGTGNEKLFF; cdr3_nt: TGCAGTGCTAGTGGGACGGGGAATGAAAAACTGTTTTTT
clone_size: many; cdr3_length: 17; j_call: TRBJ2-3; v_call: TRBV12-3/TRBV12-4; d_call: TRBD2; cdr3_aa: CASSLDRSSGGANTQYF; cdr3_nt: TGTGCCAGCAGTTTAGATCGTTCTAGCGGGGGGGCGAATACGCAGTATTTT
clone_size: few; cdr3_length: 15; j_call: TRBJ2-3; v_call: TRBV29-1; d_call: TRBD2; cdr3_aa: CSVEGGTGGADTQYF; cdr3_nt: TGCAGCGTTGAAGGGGGTACGGGAGGTGCCGATACGCAGTATTTT
clone_size: -; cdr3_length: 13; j_call: TRBJ2-7; v_call: TRBV29-1; d_call: -; cdr3_aa: CSVTDSPNYEQYF; cdr3_nt: TGCAGCGTTACCGACAGTCCTAACTACGAGCAGTACTTC
clone_size: -; cdr3_length: 15; j_call: TRBJ2-1; v_call: TRBV20-1; d_call: -; cdr3_aa: CSARISGTSYNEQFF; cdr3_nt: TGCAGTGCTAGGATTAGCGGAACCTCCTACAATGAGCAGTTCTTC
clone_size: few; cdr3_length: 13; j_call: TRBJ1-1; v_call: TRBV15; d_call: -; cdr3_aa: CATSRGGNTEAFF; cdr3_nt: TGTGCCACCAGCAGAGGGGGGAACACTGAAGCTTTCTTT
clone_size: -; cdr3_length: 14; j_call: TRBJ2-7; v_call: TRBV29-1; d_call: -; cdr3_aa: CSAGGLESSYEQYF; cdr3_nt: TGCAGCGCCGGAGGACTGGAGAGCTCCTACGAGCAGTACTTC
clone_size: -; cdr3_length: 12; j_call: TRBJ1-2; v_call: TRBV20-1; d_call: -; cdr3_aa: CSAERTLYGYTF; cdr3_nt: TGCAGTGCTGAACGTACCCTTTATGGCTACACCTTC
clone_size: -; cdr3_length: 18; j_call: TRBJ2-3; v_call: TRBV4-2; d_call: -; cdr3_aa: CASSPQFRARDKTDTQYF; cdr3_nt: TGTGCCAGCAGCCCCCAATTCAGGGCGCGGGACAAAACAGATACGCAGTATTTT
clone_size: once; cdr3_length: 13; j_call: TRBJ2-3; v_call: TRBV3-1; d_call: -; cdr3_aa: CASSPPSGYGQYF; cdr3_nt: TGTGCCAGCAGCCCACCTTCAGGCTACGGGCAGTATTTT
clone_size: few; cdr3_length: 14; j_call: TRBJ2-7; v_call: TRBV10-2; d_call: TRBD1; cdr3_aa: CASTFLGQVYEQYF; cdr3_nt: TGCGCCAGCACCTTCTTGGGACAGGTCTACGAGCAGTACTTC
clone_size: -; cdr3_length: 11; j_call: TRBJ2-1; v_call: TRBV7-2; d_call: -; cdr3_aa: CASSLFGEQFF; cdr3_nt: TGTGCCAGCAGTCTTTTCGGAGAGCAGTTCTTC
clone_size: many; cdr3_length: 17; j_call: TRBJ2-1; v_call: TRBV10-1; d_call: TRBD1; cdr3_aa: CASSPPAGQGSGNEQFF; cdr3_nt: TGCGCCAGCAGTCCTCCCGCGGGACAGGGATCTGGCAATGAGCAGTTCTTC
clone_size: many; cdr3_length: 14; j_call: TRBJ1-5; v_call: TRBV12-3/TRBV12-4; d_call: -; cdr3_aa: CASSLSEEDQPQHF; cdr3_nt: TGTGCCAGCAGTTTGTCCGAGGAGGATCAGCCCCAGCATTTT